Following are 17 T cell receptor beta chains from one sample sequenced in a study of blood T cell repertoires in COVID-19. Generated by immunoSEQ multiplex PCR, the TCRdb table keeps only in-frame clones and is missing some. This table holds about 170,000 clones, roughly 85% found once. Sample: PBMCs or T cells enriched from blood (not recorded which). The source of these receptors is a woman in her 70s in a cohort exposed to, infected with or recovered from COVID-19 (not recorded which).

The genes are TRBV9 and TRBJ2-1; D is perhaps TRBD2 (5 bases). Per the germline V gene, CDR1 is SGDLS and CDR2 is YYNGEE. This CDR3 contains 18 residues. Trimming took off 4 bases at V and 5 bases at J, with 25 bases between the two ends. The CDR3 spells CASSSSSRGLGRNNEQFF. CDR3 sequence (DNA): TGTGCCAGCAGCTCTTCTAGCCGCGGATTGGGCAGGAACAATGAGCAGTTCTTC.

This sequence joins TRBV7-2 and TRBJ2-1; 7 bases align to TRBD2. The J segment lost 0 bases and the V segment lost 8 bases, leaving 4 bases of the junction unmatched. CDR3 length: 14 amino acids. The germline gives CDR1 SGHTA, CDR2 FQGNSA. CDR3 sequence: CASWSGNSYNEQFF. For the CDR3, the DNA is TGTGCCAGCTGGAGCGGGAACTCCTACAATGAGCAGTTCTTC.

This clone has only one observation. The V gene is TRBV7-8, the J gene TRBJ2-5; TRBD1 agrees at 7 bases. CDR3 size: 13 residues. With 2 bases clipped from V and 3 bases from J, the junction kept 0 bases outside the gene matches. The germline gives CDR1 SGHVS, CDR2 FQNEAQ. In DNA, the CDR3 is TGTGCCAGCAGCTTAACAGGGGAAGAGACCCAGTACTTC. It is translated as CASSLTGEETQYF.

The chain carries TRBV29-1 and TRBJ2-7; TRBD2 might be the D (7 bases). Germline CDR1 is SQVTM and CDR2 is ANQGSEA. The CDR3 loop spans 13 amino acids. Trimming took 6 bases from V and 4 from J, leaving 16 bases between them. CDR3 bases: TGCAGCGTGTATAGGGGGGGGCCTTACGAGCAGTACTTC. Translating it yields CSVYRGGPYEQYF.

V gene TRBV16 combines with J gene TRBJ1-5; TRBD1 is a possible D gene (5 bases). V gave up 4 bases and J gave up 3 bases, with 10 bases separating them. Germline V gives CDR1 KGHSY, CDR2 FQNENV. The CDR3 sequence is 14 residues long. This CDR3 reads CASSLGGDNQPQHF. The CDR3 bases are TGTGCCAGCAGCCTCGGGGGAGACAATCAGCCCCAGCATTTT. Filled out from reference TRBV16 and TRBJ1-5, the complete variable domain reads GEEVAQTPKHLVRGEGQKAKLYCAPIKGHSYVFWYQQVLKNEFKFLISFQNENVFDETGMPKERFSAKCLPNSPCSLEIQATKLEDSAVYFCASSLGGDNQPQHFGDGTRLSIL.

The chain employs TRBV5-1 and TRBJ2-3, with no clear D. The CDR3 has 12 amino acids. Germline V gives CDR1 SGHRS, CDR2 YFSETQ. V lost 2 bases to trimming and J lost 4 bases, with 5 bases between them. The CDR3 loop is CASSFGSDTQYF. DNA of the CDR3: TGCGCCAGCAGCTTTGGCTCAGATACGCAGTATTTT.

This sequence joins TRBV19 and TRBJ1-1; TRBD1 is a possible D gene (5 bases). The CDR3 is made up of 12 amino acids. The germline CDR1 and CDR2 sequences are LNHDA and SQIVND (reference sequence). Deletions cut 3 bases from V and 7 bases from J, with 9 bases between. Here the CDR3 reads CASSMGPGEAFF. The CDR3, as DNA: TGTGCCAGTAGTATGGGGCCCGGTGAAGCTTTCTTT.

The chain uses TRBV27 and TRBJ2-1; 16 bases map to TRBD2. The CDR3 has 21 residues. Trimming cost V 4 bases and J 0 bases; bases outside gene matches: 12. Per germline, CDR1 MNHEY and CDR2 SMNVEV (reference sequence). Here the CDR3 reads CASSSAYSGTSGRGSYNEQFF. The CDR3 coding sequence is TGTGCCAGCAGTTCAGCCTATTCCGGGACTAGCGGGAGGGGCTCCTACAATGAGCAGTTCTTC.

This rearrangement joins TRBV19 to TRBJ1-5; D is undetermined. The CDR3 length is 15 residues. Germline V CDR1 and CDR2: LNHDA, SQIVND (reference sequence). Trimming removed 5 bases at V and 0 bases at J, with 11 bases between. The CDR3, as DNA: TGTGCCAGTAGTTTCCAACACGATAGCAATCAGCCCCAGCATTTT. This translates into CASSFQHDSNQPQHF. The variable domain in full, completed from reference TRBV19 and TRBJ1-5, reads DGGITQSPKYLFRKEGQNVTLSCEQNLNHDAMYWYRQDPGQGLRLIYYSQIVNDFQKGDIAEGYSVSREKKESFPLTVTSAQKNPTAFYLCASSFQHDSNQPQHFGDGTRLSIL.

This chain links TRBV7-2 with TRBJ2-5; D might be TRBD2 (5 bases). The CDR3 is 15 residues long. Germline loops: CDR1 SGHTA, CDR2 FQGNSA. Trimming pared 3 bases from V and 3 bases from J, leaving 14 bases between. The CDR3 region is CASSFHSGEKETQYF. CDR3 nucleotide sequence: TGTGCCAGCAGCTTCCACAGCGGTGAAAAAGAGACCCAGTACTTC. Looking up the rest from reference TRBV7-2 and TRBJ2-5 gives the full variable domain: GAGVSQSPSNKVTEKGKDVELRCDPISGHTALYWYRQSLGQGLEFLIYFQGNSAPDKSGLPSDRFSAERTGGSVSTLTIQRTQQEDSAVYLCASSFHSGEKETQYFGPGTRLLVL.

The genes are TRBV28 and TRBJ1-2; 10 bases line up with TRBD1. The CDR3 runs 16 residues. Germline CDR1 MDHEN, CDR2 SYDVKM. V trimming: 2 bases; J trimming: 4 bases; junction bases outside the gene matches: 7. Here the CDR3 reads CASSLGQGVVGYGYTF. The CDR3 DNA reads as TGTGCCAGCAGTTTAGGACAGGGGGTGGTGGGCTATGGCTACACCTTC.

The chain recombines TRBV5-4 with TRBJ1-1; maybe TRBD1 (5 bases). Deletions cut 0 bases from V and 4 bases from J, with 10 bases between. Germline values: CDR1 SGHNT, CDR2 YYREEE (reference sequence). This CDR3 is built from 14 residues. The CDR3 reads CASSLARGGTEAFF. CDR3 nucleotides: TGTGCCAGCAGCTTGGCGAGGGGAGGCACTGAAGCTTTCTTT.

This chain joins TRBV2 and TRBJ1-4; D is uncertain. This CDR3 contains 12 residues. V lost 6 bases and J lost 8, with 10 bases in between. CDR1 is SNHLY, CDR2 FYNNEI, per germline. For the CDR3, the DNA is TGTGCCAGCAGAGGAGCGGGCGAAAAACTGTTTTTT. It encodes CASRGAGEKLFF.

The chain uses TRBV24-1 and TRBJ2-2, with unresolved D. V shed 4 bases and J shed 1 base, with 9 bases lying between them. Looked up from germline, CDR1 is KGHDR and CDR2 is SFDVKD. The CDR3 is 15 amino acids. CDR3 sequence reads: CATSDPVVNTGELFF. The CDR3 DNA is TGTGCCACCAGTGACCCCGTCGTGAACACCGGGGAGCTGTTTTTT.

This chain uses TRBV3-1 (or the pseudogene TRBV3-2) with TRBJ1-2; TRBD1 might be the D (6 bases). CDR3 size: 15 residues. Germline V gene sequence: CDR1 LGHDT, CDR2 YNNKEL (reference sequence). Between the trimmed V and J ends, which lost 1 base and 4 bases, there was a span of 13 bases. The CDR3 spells CASSQAQGNGYGYTF. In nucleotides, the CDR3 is TGTGCCAGCAGCCAAGCACAGGGCAATGGCTATGGCTACACCTTC.

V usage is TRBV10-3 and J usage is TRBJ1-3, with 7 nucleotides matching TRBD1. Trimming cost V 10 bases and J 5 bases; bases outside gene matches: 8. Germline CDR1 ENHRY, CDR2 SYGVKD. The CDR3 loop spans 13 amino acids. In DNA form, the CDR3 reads TGTGCCACAGGACAGGCAGTTAGAAACACCATATATTTT. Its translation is CATGQAVRNTIYF.

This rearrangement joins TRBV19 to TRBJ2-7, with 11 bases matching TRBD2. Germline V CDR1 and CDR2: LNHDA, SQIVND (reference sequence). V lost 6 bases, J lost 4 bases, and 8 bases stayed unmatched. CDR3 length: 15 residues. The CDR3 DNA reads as TGTGCCAGTAGCCCACAACTAGCGGGAGAGTACGAGCAGTACTTC. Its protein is CASSPQLAGEYEQYF. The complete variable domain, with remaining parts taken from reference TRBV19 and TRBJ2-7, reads DGGITQSPKYLFRKEGQNVTLSCEQNLNHDAMYWYRQDPGQGLRLIYYSQIVNDFQKGDIAEGYSVSREKKESFPLTVTSAQKNPTAFYLCASSPQLAGEYEQYFGPGTRLTVT.